One and the same sample provided the 17 T cell receptor beta chains below, sequenced in a study of blood T cell repertoires in COVID-19. Generated by immunoSEQ multiplex PCR, the TCRdb table keeps only in-frame clones and is missing some. The sample yields about 81,000 clones, 91% seen once. The sample was peripheral blood. These receptors were collected from a woman in her forties or fifties in a cohort sampled during active COVID-19.

The CDR3 region is CASGRWSYEQYF. The CDR3 DNA sequence: TGTGCCAGCGGGCGATGGTCCTACGAGCAGTACTTC. The rearrangement uses TRBV28 and TRBJ2-7, with unresolved D. The CDR3 runs to 12 residues. CDR1 MDHEN and CDR2 SYDVKM come from the germline V gene. V was clipped by 8 bases and J by 1 base, with 9 bases between them.

V and J are TRBV7-9 and TRBJ2-3, with a possible D match to TRBD2 (6 bases). The CDR3 length is 15 residues. CDR1 SEHNR and CDR2 FQNEAQ come from the germline V gene (reference sequence). V was cut by 3 bases and J by 1 base, with 11 bases left in between. The CDR3: CASSFGGVGTDTQYF. The DNA of the CDR3 is TGTGCCAGCAGCTTTGGCGGGGTGGGCACAGATACGCAGTATTTT.

This clone occurred once. This sequence joins TRBV5-1 and TRBJ1-6; weak D call: TRBD1 (6 bases). CDR1 and CDR2 from the germline V gene are SGHRS and YFSETQ. The CDR3 runs 15 residues. Trimming shortened V by 6 bases and J by 5 bases, and 15 bases separated the two germline ends. In nucleotides, the CDR3 is TGCGCCAGCACCACTGGGGGCAGGAATAATTCACCCCTCCACTTT. This codes for CASTTGGRNNSPLHF.

This chain joins TRBV10-3 and TRBJ2-3; 7 bases match TRBD2. The CDR3 is made up of 14 amino acids. Germline CDR1 ENHRY, CDR2 SYGVKD. V shed 10 bases and J 0 bases; nucleotides not matched to a gene: 7. CDR3 amino acids: CATERGVSTDTQYF. As DNA, the CDR3 is TGTGCCACTGAGCGGGGCGTTAGCACAGATACGCAGTATTTT.

V is TRBV30 and J is TRBJ1-4; 7 bases map to TRBD1. J was trimmed by 8 bases and V by 3 bases; bases with no gene match: 9. From germline, CDR1 is GTSNPN and CDR2 SVGIG (reference sequence). This CDR3 is 14 amino acids long. CDR3 residues: CAWSDDREREKLFF. The CDR3 DNA reads as TGTGCCTGGAGCGACGACAGGGAGAGGGAAAAACTGTTTTTT.

V usage is TRBV5-3 and J usage is TRBJ1-5, with a weak D call TRBD1 (5 bases). TRBV5-3 is identified as an open reading frame with a role that is uncertain. The CDR3 runs 15 residues. V lost 4 bases to trimming and J lost 4 bases, with 15 bases between them. The CDR3 nucleotides are TGTGCCAGAAGCCCGGTGGGGGGACCGAATCAGCCCCAGCATTTT. It specifies CARSPVGGPNQPQHF.

This clone was counted between two and nine times. Here the CDR3 reads CASSLAGLRGEQYF. The CDR3 nucleotides are TGTGCCAGCAGCTTAGCGGGCCTCCGGGGCGAGCAGTACTTC. This chain joins TRBV11-1 and TRBJ2-7; a possible D gene is TRBD2 (5 bases). This CDR3 has 14 amino acids. V lost 0 bases and J 6 bases, leaving 12 bases between the germline ends. Germline lookup yields CDR1 SGHAT and CDR2 FQDESV (reference sequence).

V gene TRBV4-1 combines with J gene TRBJ1-5; D ambiguous. V was shortened by 2 bases and J by 7 bases, with 9 bases between the two germline ends. CDR1 and CDR2 (germline): MGHRA, YSYEKL. There are 13 residues in the CDR3. The CDR3 DNA reads as TGCGCCAGCAGCCAACTGGGCAGACAGCCCCAGCATTTT. Its protein product is CASSQLGRQPQHF.

The rearrangement joins TRBV7-9 to TRBJ1-1; D is undetermined. V dropped 3 bases and J dropped 7 bases, with 9 bases sitting between them. CDR1 SEHNR and CDR2 FQNEAQ come from the germline V gene (reference sequence). This CDR3 is built from 12 residues. CDR3 coding DNA: TGTGCCAGCAGCTTTCCGGTAGATGAAGCTTTCTTT. Residues: CASSFPVDEAFF. Filled out from reference TRBV7-9 and TRBJ1-1, the complete variable domain reads DTGVSQNPRHKITKRGQNVTFRCDPISEHNRLYWYRQTLGQGPEFLTYFQNEAQLEKSRLLSDRFSAERPKGSFSTLEIQRTEQGDSAMYLCASSFPVDEAFFGQGTRLTVV.

This clone was observed a few times. Germline and junction disagree at one end, which may indicate a read error. The chain recombines TRBV19 with TRBJ2-7; 10 bases are a match to TRBD1. The CDR3 length is 13 residues. The germline CDR1 and CDR2 sequences are LNHDA and SQIVND (reference sequence). The CDR3: CATGQGPTYEQYF. The CDR3, as DNA: TGCGCAACGGGACAGGGGCCAACCTACGAGCAGTACTTC.

The chain employs TRBV11-1 and TRBJ2-3; D possibly corresponds to TRBD2 (6 bases). The CDR3 is made up of 14 amino acids. The V gene lost 5 bases and the J gene lost 1 base, with 10 bases spanning the gap. The germline V gene has CDR1 SGHAT and CDR2 FQDESV (reference sequence). The DNA for the CDR3 is TGTGCCAGCAGCCTAGGGACTCGCACAGATACGCAGTATTTT. As protein: CASSLGTRTDTQYF.

The rearrangement uses TRBV29-1 and TRBJ1-1; TRBD1 is a possible D gene (6 bases). The germline V gene has CDR1 SQVTM and CDR2 ANQGSEA. V lost 7 bases and J 3 bases, leaving 12 bases between the germline ends. This CDR3 has 12 residues. The CDR3: CSGRRQDTEAFF. The CDR3 DNA follows: TGCAGCGGGCGCCGACAGGACACTGAAGCTTTCTTT.

This clone was detected only once. The V call is TRBV19, the J call TRBJ2-6, with 8 bases identical to TRBD1. The CDR3 totals 14 residues. CDR1 and CDR2 (germline): LNHDA, SQIVND (reference sequence). The V and J ends lost 11 bases and 3 bases, in that order; junction bases with no gene match: 6. The CDR3 coding sequence is TGTGCCGGTGGACAGGGAAGTGGGGCCAACGTCCTGACTTTC. This codes for CAGGQGSGANVLTF. The full variable domain, completed using reference TRBV19 and TRBJ2-6, is DGGITQSPKYLFRKEGQNVTLSCEQNLNHDAMYWYRQDPGQGLRLIYYSQIVNDFQKGDIAEGYSVSREKKESFPLTVTSAQKNPTAFYLCAGGQGSGANVLTFGAGSRLTVL.

The chain couples TRBV3-1 (or the pseudogene TRBV3-2) to TRBJ2-7; D possibly corresponds to TRBD1 (5 bases). This CDR3 spans 14 amino acids. V lost 0 bases and J lost 3, with 9 bases in between. The germline CDR1 and CDR2 sequences are LGHDT and YNNKEL (reference sequence). The CDR3 sequence: CASSQDWGSYEQYF. The CDR3 DNA reads TGTGCCAGCAGCCAAGATTGGGGCAGCTACGAGCAGTACTTC.

The J gene is TRBJ1-5, the V gene TRBV6-5, with unresolved D. CDR1 is MNHEY, CDR2 SVGAGI, per germline. Trimming pared 0 bases from V and 5 bases from J, leaving 8 bases between. This CDR3 contains 14 residues. The CDR3 reads CASSYSDKYQPQHF. The CDR3 nucleotides are TGTGCCAGCAGTTACTCCGACAAGTATCAGCCCCAGCATTTT.

Concerning this clone: An end of the junction differs from the germline gene, which may be a read error. This chain connects TRBV5-6 to TRBJ1-4; D not certain. The germline CDR1 and CDR2 sequences are SGHDT and YYEEEE. The CDR3 extends over 13 amino acids. In DNA, the CDR3 is TGTGCCAGCAGCTTATCGACGGGTGAAAAACTGTTTTTC. It specifies CASSLSTGEKLFF.

J is TRBJ1-3 and V is TRBV6-6; a weak D match, TRBD1 (6 bases). This CDR3 contains 15 residues. Germline V gene sequence: CDR1 MNHNY, CDR2 SVGAGI (reference sequence). V was clipped by 5 bases and J by 0 bases, with 11 bases between them. CDR3 coding DNA: TGTGCCAGCAGTCCTCAGGACAGCTCTGGAAACACCATATATTTT. Amino acid sequence: CASSPQDSSGNTIYF.